The present entry profiles one T cell receptor (beta chain) with its context. The sample belongs to a study of blood T cell repertoires in COVID-19. Sequencing used immunoSEQ multiplex PCR; TCRdb keeps in-frame clones, though not all of them. Of 130,000 or so clones listed, more than 70% are singletons. V was cut by 6 bases and J by 6 bases, with 11 bases left in between. Germline lookup yields CDR1 KGHDR and CDR2 SFDVKD. The CDR3 extends over 12 amino acids. V is TRBV24-1 and J is TRBJ2-7, with D possibly TRBD1 on 5 matching bases. The source of this sequence is a human donor in a cohort sampled during active COVID-19. Material for sequencing was peripheral blood. The CDR3 region has the DNA TGTGCCACCAGTATTTCAGGGCTCGAGCAGTACTTC. Protein product: CATSISGLEQYF.